This T cell receptor (beta chain) appears in the sequencing data of a study of memory CD4+ T cells and cytomegalovirus serostatus. The overall study: Healthy Belgian adult donors included under ten CMV-positive and 20 to 30 CMV-negative people.

V was trimmed by 2 bases and J by 1 base, leaving 14 bases between them. The CDR3 runs to 16 residues. CDR1 is MNHEY, CDR2 SMNVEV, per germline (reference sequence). Generated by immunoSEQ multiplex PCR, the TCRdb table keeps only in-frame clones and is missing some. Of about 45,000 clones in the sample, more than 65% are singletons; the top ten hold about 2.1%. This clone showed up just once. Single viable CD3+CD4+CD8-CD45RO+ cells were sorted as the memory CD4+ T cells. The source of this sequence is an adult in good health and CMV-seronegative. Sequencing was performed on memory CD4+ T cells from blood. This chain uses TRBV27 with TRBJ1-1, with no clear D. As DNA, the CDR3 is TGTGCCAGCAGTTTAACCCCCAAGGGCTCGAACACTGAAGCTTTCTTT. It translates to CASSLTPKGSNTEAFF.